The 31 T cell receptor beta chains presented below share a single source sample, sequenced in a study of OX40 agonist ivuxolimab in advanced cancers. Using immunoSEQ multiplex PCR, the repertoire was profiled, and TCRdb retains in-frame clones only, with some absent. The data show roughly 19,000 clones, with around three quarters seen just once and 20% to 25% held by the top ten. The material was CD4+ or CD8+ T cells sorted from blood, obtained in a trial of the OX40 agonist ivuxolimab. These receptors originate from an adult with an advanced solid tumor such as melanoma, head and neck, liver or kidney cancer.

The chain employs TRBV2 and TRBJ2-7; no definite D call. This CDR3 comprises 12 residues. CDR1 SNHLY and CDR2 FYNNEI come from the germline V gene. V lost 1 base, J lost 5 bases, and 6 bases lay in between. In DNA, the CDR3 is TGTGCCAGCAGTGAAGGAAGAAACGAGCAGTACTTC. Its protein is CASSEGRNEQYF.

CDR3 DNA sequence: TGTGCCAGCAGCGTAGAGGGGGAGGGCACAGATACGCAGTATTTT. This encodes CASSVEGEGTDTQYF. This chain joins TRBV9 and TRBJ2-3; either TRBD1 or TRBD2 may fit D (6 bases each). V was shortened by 0 bases and J by 1 base, with 9 bases between the two germline ends. Germline V gene sequence: CDR1 SGDLS, CDR2 YYNGEE. The CDR3 extends over 15 amino acids.

This clone has just a few counts. V gene TRBV5-1 combines with J gene TRBJ2-1, with a weak D call TRBD1 (5 bases). CDR3 length: 14 residues. Per the germline V gene, CDR1 is SGHRS and CDR2 is YFSETQ. V lost 4 bases and J 4 bases, leaving 12 bases between the germline ends. The CDR3 loop is CASSGPQGYNEQFF. CDR3 DNA sequence: TGCGCCAGCAGCGGACCCCAGGGATACAATGAGCAGTTCTTC. Full variable domain (rest looked up from reference TRBV5-1 and TRBJ2-1): KAGVTQTPRYLIKTRGQQVTLSCSPISGHRSVSWYQQTPGQGLQFLFEYFSETQRNKGNFPGRFSGRQFSNSRSEMNVSTLELGDSALYLCASSGPQGYNEQFFGPGTRLTVL.

The gene calls are TRBV13 and TRBJ2-5, with 12 bases that match TRBD2. Germline V gene lookup returns CDR1 PRHDT and CDR2 FYEKMQ (reference sequence). V gave up 5 bases and J gave up 5 bases; unmatched junction bases: 9. CDR3 length equals 16 residues. The CDR3 nucleotides are TGTGCCAGCAGCCCTAGCGGGGGGGCGCAGGGGGAGACCCAGTACTTC. Its protein product is CASSPSGGAQGETQYF.

In the case of this clone: At one end the junction does not follow the germline gene, possibly because of a read error. The rearrangement joins TRBV9 to TRBJ1-2; weak D call: TRBD1 (6 bases). The germline CDR1 and CDR2 sequences are SGDLS and YYNGEE. The CDR3 totals 13 residues. Here the CDR3 DNA reads TGTGCCAGCACCGTAGGGGGGGCCGGAGGCTACACCTTC. It codes for CASTVGGAGGYTF.

The chain combines TRBV28 with TRBJ1-3; D gene uncertain. The germline CDR1 and CDR2 sequences are MDHEN and SYDVKM. V was cut by 8 bases and J by 0 bases, with 11 bases left in between. The CDR3 sequence is 14 residues long. CDR3 in amino acids: CASRPVGSGNTIYF. The CDR3 DNA sequence: TGTGCCAGCCGCCCGGTAGGCTCTGGAAACACCATATATTTT. The whole variable domain, remainder taken from reference TRBV28 and TRBJ1-3, is DVKVTQSSRYLVKRTGEKVFLECVQDMDHENMFWYRQDPGLGLRLIYFSYDVKMKEKGDIPEGYSVSREKKERFSLILESASTNQTSMYLCASRPVGSGNTIYFGEGSWLTVV.

This clone was seen more than once but under ten times. This chain joins TRBV7-2 and TRBJ2-1; D possibly corresponds to TRBD2 (5 bases). CDR1 is SGHTA and CDR2 is FQGNSA in the germline V gene. V lost 0 bases and J lost 8, with 8 bases in between. This CDR3 region has 13 residues. DNA for the CDR3: TGTGCCAGCAGCTTAGCAGGCGGGCATGAGCAGTTCTTC. Its protein is CASSLAGGHEQFF.

This clone appeared a few times. The chain uses TRBV9 and TRBJ2-6; D not resolved. Germline CDR1 and CDR2: SGDLS and YYNGEE. The CDR3 contains 12 residues. V lost 0 bases, J lost 12 bases, and 7 bases lay in between. CDR3 loop: CASSVGGLVLTF. The CDR3 DNA reads as TGTGCCAGCAGCGTAGGCGGCCTCGTCCTGACTTTC.

The chain employs TRBV6-5 and TRBJ1-6; D not certain. The CDR3 consists of 15 residues. V lost 4 bases, J lost 0 bases, and 7 bases lay in between. Germline V gene data show CDR1 as MNHEY and CDR2 as SVGAGI. The CDR3 DNA is TGTGCCAGCAGTTCCCGCGGCTCCTATAATTCACCCCTCCACTTT. It translates to CASSSRGSYNSPLHF.

Only one count was recorded for this clone. The gene calls are TRBV5-4 and TRBJ2-1; D remains ambiguous. Germline CDR1 is SGHNT and CDR2 is YYREEE (reference sequence). Trimming took 3 bases from V and 6 from J, leaving 4 bases between them. The CDR3 is made up of 11 amino acids. This chain's CDR3 is CASSWLNEQFF. The DNA for the CDR3 is TGTGCCAGCAGCTGGCTCAATGAGCAGTTCTTC.

The chain employs TRBV6-5 and TRBJ2-7; perhaps TRBD1 as D (6 bases). The V gene lost 4 bases and the J gene lost 7 bases, with 11 bases spanning the gap. Germline values: CDR1 MNHEY, CDR2 SVGAGI. This CDR3 region has 12 residues. CDR3 bases: TGTGCCAGCAGTTTCACAGGGAAAGAGCAGTACTTC. It translates to CASSFTGKEQYF.

CDR3 sequence: CASSSRQFVVDEQYF. The CDR3 DNA sequence: TGTGCCAGCAGTTCGCGACAGTTCGTGGTCGACGAGCAGTACTTC. This chain connects TRBV6-5 to TRBJ2-7; D is possibly TRBD1 (5 bases). Germline lookup yields CDR1 MNHEY and CDR2 SVGAGI. The CDR3 has 15 amino acids. V was cut by 4 bases and J by 5 bases, with 18 bases left in between.

Comments on this clone: Sequence at one end of the junction differs from germline and may be a read error. The J gene is TRBJ2-3, the V gene TRBV7-7; a possible D gene is TRBD2 (5 bases). Germline V gene lookup returns CDR1 SSHAT and CDR2 FNYEAQ (reference sequence). The CDR3 contains 15 residues. The CDR3 protein is CASSLGQRATDTQYF. CDR3 DNA sequence: TGTGCTAGCAGCTTAGGCCAGAGGGCCACAGATACGCAGTATTTT.

The rearrangement uses TRBV28 and TRBJ1-3; the D is unclear. The CDR3 sequence is 13 residues long. The ends were cut back, 4 bases at V and 6 bases at J, with 10 bases in the middle. CDR1 is MDHEN and CDR2 is SYDVKM in the germline V gene. The CDR3 DNA is TGTGCCAGCAGTTACCCGACCGAAAACACCATATATTTT. Protein: CASSYPTENTIYF.

This clone was detected only a few times. The genes are TRBV5-4 and TRBJ2-7; 10 nucleotides line up with TRBD1. The V gene's germline CDR1 is SGHNT and CDR2 YYREEE (reference sequence). Trimming at V came to 4 bases and at J to 9 bases, leaving 4 bases not matched to a gene. The CDR3 extends over 12 amino acids. For the CDR3, the DNA is TGTGCCAGCAGCGGGGACAGGGGATTGCAGTACTTC. The encoded protein is CASSGDRGLQYF.

The V call is TRBV2, the J call TRBJ2-7; possibly TRBD1 for D (6 bases). Germline V gene data show CDR1 as SNHLY and CDR2 as FYNNEI. The CDR3 spans 13 residues. V was trimmed by 7 bases and J by 3 bases, leaving 13 bases between them. The CDR3 nucleotides read TGTGCCAGCAATAGCCGGGACAACTACGAGCAGTACTTC. Translating it yields CASNSRDNYEQYF. Full variable domain (outside the CDR3, taken from reference TRBV2 and TRBJ2-7): EPEVTQTPSHQVTQMGQEVILRCVPISNHLYFYWYRQILGQKVEFLVSFYNNEISEKSEIFDDQFSVERPDGSNFTLKIRSTKLEDSAMYFCASNSRDNYEQYFGPGTRLTVT.

V and J are TRBV7-8 and TRBJ2-1; 13 bases fit TRBD2. CDR1 is SGHVS, CDR2 FQNEAQ, per germline. CDR3 length: 17 residues. V lost 5 bases, J lost 8 bases, and 12 bases stayed unmatched. The CDR3 coding sequence is TGTGCCAGCAGCCCCGGACTAGCGGGGGACCCTAGGGATGAGCAGTTCTTC. Translated: CASSPGLAGDPRDEQFF.

This chain's CDR3 is CASSLLADGTDTQYF. The CDR3 region has the DNA TGTGCCAGCAGCTTGCTAGCGGATGGCACAGATACGCAGTATTTT. V usage is TRBV11-1 and J usage is TRBJ2-3; 7 bases agree with TRBD2. V was pared by 3 bases and J by 1 base, with 4 bases of the junction left unmatched. The V gene's germline CDR1 is SGHAT and CDR2 FQDESV (reference sequence). This CDR3 contains 15 residues.

The chain links TRBV7-9 to TRBJ1-3, with D possibly matching TRBD1 (6 bases). CDR3 length equals 14 residues. Germline V gene sequence: CDR1 SEHNR, CDR2 FQNEAQ (reference sequence). V was clipped by 3 bases and J by 2 bases, with 8 bases between them. The DNA of the CDR3 is TGTGCCAGCAGCTTTGAGGGGGCTGGAAACACCATATATTTT. It is translated as CASSFEGAGNTIYF.

To note about this clone: The sample carries other DNA sequences with the same CDR3. The rearrangement links TRBV27 to TRBJ1-5; possible D gene TRBD1, 5 bases. This CDR3 region has 15 residues. The V gene's germline CDR1 is MNHEY and CDR2 SMNVEV (reference sequence). V dropped 7 bases and J dropped 0 bases, with 13 bases sitting between them. The CDR3: CASKPGTASNQPQHF. In DNA, the CDR3 is TGTGCCAGCAAACCCGGGACGGCTAGCAATCAGCCCCAGCATTTT.

This clone was seen at least ten times. This CDR3 reads CASSLARGSNYGYTF. The CDR3 bases are TGTGCCAGCAGCTTAGCGCGGGGATCAAACTATGGCTACACCTTC. V and J are TRBV7-6 and TRBJ1-2; no clear D gene. Germline-derived CDR1 and CDR2 are SGHVS and FNYEAQ. Trimming removed 0 bases from V and 2 bases from J, with 10 bases in between. This CDR3 is built from 15 residues.

The rearrangement joins TRBV28 to TRBJ1-1; TRBD1 might be the D (6 bases). The germline gives CDR1 MDHEN, CDR2 SYDVKM. Trimming cost V 6 bases and J 6 bases, with 17 bases left between them. This CDR3 spans 14 amino acids. As DNA, the CDR3 is TGTGCCAGCAGCCCTGGTGGGGGCTACGCTGAAGCTTTCTTT. Its translation is CASSPGGGYAEAFF.

V and J are TRBV19 and TRBJ1-5; a possible D gene is TRBD1 (6 bases). The germline V gene encodes CDR1 LNHDA and CDR2 SQIVND (reference sequence). The V gene lost 10 bases and the J gene lost 2 bases, with 18 bases spanning the gap. This CDR3 contains 15 residues. CDR3 sequence (DNA): TGTGCCACCAAGAGGGTACAGGGAGGCAATCAGCCCCAGCATTTT. The encoded protein is CATKRVQGGNQPQHF.

V is TRBV11-2 and J is TRBJ2-7; D is undetermined. The CDR3 runs to 13 residues. Trimming stripped 5 bases from V and 0 bases from J, with 8 bases between. Germline CDR1 SGHAT, CDR2 FQNNGV. DNA for the CDR3: TGTGCCAGCAGCCCCGGAAGCTCCTACGAGCAGTACTTC. Translated: CASSPGSSYEQYF.

The rearrangement joins TRBV28 to TRBJ2-7, with a possible D match to TRBD1 (6 bases). The CDR3 covers 13 residues. CDR1 is MDHEN and CDR2 is SYDVKM in the germline V gene. Trimming left V 3 bases short and J 3 bases short, with 9 bases between. This CDR3 reads CASSFTGNYEQYF. The CDR3, as DNA: TGTGCCAGCAGTTTTACAGGGAACTACGAGCAGTACTTC.

There are a few counts of this clone. The V and J genes are TRBV11-3 and TRBJ2-7, with D perhaps TRBD1 (6 bases). V was pared by 2 bases and J by 3 bases, with 14 bases between. The CDR3 has 15 amino acids. CDR1 is SGHNT and CDR2 is YENEEA in the germline V gene. CDR3 in amino acids: CASSLMDSKYYEQYF. The CDR3 DNA follows: TGTGCCAGCAGCTTAATGGACAGTAAATACTACGAGCAGTACTTC.

There are a few counts of this clone. DNA for the CDR3: TGTGCCATCAGTGACAGTAAAGAGACCCAGTACTTC. The encoded protein is CAISDSKETQYF. This chain links TRBV10-3 with TRBJ2-5; D not resolved. This CDR3 region has 12 residues. Trimming removed 3 bases from V and 3 bases from J, with 5 bases in between. The germline CDR1 and CDR2 sequences are ENHRY and SYGVKD.

This chain joins TRBV5-1 and TRBJ2-1; tentatively, D is TRBD2 (6 bases). The ends were cut back, 4 bases at V and 2 bases at J, with 19 bases in the middle. Germline values: CDR1 SGHRS, CDR2 YFSETQ. This CDR3 spans 17 amino acids. This CDR3 reads CASSPLSSVAAYNEQFF. As DNA, the CDR3 is TGCGCCAGCAGCCCCCTTTCATCGGTAGCGGCCTACAATGAGCAGTTCTTC.

The chain joins TRBV28 to TRBJ2-1; 13 nucleotides align to TRBD2. With 4 bases clipped from V and 0 bases from J, the junction kept 12 bases outside the gene matches. The CDR3 has 20 residues. Germline CDR1 MDHEN, CDR2 SYDVKM. CDR3 coding DNA: TGTGCCAGCAGTTCCACAATGACTAGCGGGGGGACCTACTCCTACAATGAGCAGTTCTTC. Translating gives CASSSTMTSGGTYSYNEQFF.

The chain uses TRBV2 and TRBJ1-5; D may be TRBD1 (5 bases). Germline lookup yields CDR1 SNHLY and CDR2 FYNNEI. This CDR3 is built from 16 residues. V lost 5 bases and J 0 bases, leaving 14 bases between the germline ends. The CDR3: CASSPGTLNSNQPQHF. The CDR3 coding sequence is TGTGCCAGCAGTCCCGGGACTTTGAATAGCAATCAGCCCCAGCATTTT.

This clone was detected only once. CDR3 in DNA: TGTGCCAGCAGCCCCTTCCGGGACAGGGTCAGCGAGCAGTACTTC. It yields the protein CASSPFRDRVSEQYF. The chain combines TRBV13 with TRBJ2-7; 9 bases align to TRBD1. The V and J ends lost 5 bases and 6 bases, in that order; junction bases with no gene match: 11. The germline V gene encodes CDR1 PRHDT and CDR2 FYEKMQ (reference sequence). The CDR3 sequence is 15 residues long.